This T cell receptor beta chain was identified during a study of T cells in Graves' hyperthyroidism and ophthalmopathy. For the study at large: Sampling of peripheral blood happened at initial diagnosis, prior to any treatment.

Extraction of PBMCs used 8 to 10 ml of fresh peripheral blood. Ten or more counts support this clonotype. Deletions cut 0 bases from V and 0 bases from J, with 14 bases between. This CDR3 spans 16 amino acids. Germline V gives CDR1 DFQATT, CDR2 SNEGSKA (reference sequence). The investigators amplified TCR beta CDR3 regions from RNA transcripts. A first-round RT-PCR of the TCR CDR3 used the HTBI primer set. TCRdb re-called the multiplex PCR reads with MiXCR, one entry per CDR3 protein. The sample records a few hundred thousand distinct CDR3 sequences, around 19% being singletons. This chain connects TRBV20-1 to TRBJ2-5; D gene unclear. Sequencing was done on a sample of blood. The sequence was obtained from a man aged 50-59 years with Graves' ophthalmopathy. As DNA, the CDR3 is TGCAGTGCTAGAGATTGGGCCCGCCGACACCAAGAGACCCAGTACTTC. Its protein is CSARDWARRHQETQYF.